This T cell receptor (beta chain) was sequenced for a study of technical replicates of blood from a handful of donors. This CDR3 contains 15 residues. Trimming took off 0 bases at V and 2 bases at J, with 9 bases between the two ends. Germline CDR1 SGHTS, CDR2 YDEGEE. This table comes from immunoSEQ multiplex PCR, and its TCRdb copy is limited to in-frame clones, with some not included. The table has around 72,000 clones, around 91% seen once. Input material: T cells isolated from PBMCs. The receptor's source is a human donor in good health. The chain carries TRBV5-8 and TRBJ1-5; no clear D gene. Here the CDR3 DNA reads TGTGCCAGCAGCTTGGAACAAGCGGGCAATCAGCCCCAGCATTTT. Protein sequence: CASSLEQAGNQPQHF.